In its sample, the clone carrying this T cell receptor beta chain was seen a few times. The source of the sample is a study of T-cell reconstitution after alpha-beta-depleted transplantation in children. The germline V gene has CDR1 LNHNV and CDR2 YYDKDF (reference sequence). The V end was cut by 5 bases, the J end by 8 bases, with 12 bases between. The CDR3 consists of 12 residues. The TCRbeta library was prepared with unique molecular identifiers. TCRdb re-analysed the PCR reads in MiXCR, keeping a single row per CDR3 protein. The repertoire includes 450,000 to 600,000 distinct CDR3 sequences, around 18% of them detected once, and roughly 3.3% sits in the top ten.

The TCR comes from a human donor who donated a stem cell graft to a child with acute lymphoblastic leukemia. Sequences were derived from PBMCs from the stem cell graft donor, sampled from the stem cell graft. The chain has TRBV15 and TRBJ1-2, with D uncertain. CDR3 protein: CATSEPPQGYTF. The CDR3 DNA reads TGTGCCACCAGCGAGCCCCCGCAGGGCTACACCTTC.